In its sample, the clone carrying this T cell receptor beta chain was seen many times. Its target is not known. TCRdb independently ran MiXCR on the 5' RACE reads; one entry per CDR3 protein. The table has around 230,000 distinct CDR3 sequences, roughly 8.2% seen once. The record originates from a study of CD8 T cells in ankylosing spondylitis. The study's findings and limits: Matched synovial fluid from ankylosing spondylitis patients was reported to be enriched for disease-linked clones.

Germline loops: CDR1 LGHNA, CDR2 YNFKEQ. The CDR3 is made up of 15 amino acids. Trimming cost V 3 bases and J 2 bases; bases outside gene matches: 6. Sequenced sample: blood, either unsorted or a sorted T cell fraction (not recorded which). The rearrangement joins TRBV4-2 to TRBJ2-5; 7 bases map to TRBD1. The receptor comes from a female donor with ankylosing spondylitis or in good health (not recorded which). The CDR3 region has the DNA TGTGCCAGCAGCCACAGCGGACAGGTACAAGAGACCCAGTACTTC. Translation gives CASSHSGQVQETQYF.